This T cell receptor (beta chain) was retrieved from a study of blood T cell repertoires in COVID-19. Overall study context: Collection of acute and convalescent COVID-19 samples took place in the United States, Italy and Spain. Nucleic acid was either cDNA or gDNA, and it came from T cells, B-cell-depleted T cells, or PBMCs.

In the source study's methods: By means of reference gene primer amplification, nucleated cell counts were estimated. Here immunoSEQ multiplex PCR was the method, and the copy in TCRdb shows in-frame clones only, minus some. From that table come the V and J calls and clone size; the DNA was used to work out D and trimming. The data hold roughly 180,000 clones, with about 81% observed a single time. The CDR3 is 16 residues long. After removal of 5 bases from V and 4 bases from J, the junction contained 9 bases not matched to a gene. From germline, CDR1 is ENHRY and CDR2 SYGVKD. Patients at the Seattle site were enrolled during active infection and followed longitudinally.

The rearrangement uses TRBV10-3 and TRBJ2-1, with 9 bases matching TRBD1. Input material: peripheral blood. The clonotype originates from a woman over 75 with COVID-19, enrolled during active disease. In nucleotides, the CDR3 is TGTGCCATCAGTACAGGGGGCGAAGGAGGGTACAATGAGCAGTTCTTC. Translation gives CAISTGGEGGYNEQFF.